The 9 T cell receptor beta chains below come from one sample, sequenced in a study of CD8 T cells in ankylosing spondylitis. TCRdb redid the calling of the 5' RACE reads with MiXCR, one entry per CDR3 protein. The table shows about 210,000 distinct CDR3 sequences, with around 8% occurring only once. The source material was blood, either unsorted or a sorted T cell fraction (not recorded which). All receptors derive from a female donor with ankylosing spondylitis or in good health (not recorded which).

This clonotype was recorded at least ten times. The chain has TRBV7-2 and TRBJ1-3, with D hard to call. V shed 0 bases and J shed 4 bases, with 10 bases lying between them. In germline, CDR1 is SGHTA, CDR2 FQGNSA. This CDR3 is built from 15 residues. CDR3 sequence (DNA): TGTGCCAGCAGCTTAGCGGGGTATTCAGGAAACACCATATATTTT. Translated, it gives CASSLAGYSGNTIYF.

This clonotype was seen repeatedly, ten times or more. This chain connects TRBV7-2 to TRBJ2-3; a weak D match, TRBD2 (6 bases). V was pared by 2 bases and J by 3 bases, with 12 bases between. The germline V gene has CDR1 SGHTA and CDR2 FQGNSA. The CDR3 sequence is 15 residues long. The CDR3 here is CASSLLAEGTDTQYF. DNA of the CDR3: TGTGCCAGCAGCTTATTAGCGGAGGGGACAGATACGCAGTATTTT.

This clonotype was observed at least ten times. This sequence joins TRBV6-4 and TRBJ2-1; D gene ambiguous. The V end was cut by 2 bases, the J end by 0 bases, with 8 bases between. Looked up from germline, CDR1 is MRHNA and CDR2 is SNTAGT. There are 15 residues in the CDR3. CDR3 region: CASSDTASSYNEQFF. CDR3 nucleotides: TGTGCCAGCAGTGACACTGCCAGCTCCTACAATGAGCAGTTCTTC.

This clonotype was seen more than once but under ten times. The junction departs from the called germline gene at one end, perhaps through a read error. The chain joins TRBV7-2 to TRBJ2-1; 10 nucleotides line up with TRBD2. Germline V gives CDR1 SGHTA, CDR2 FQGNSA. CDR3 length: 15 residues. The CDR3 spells CASSLAGAAYNEQFF. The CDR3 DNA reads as TGTGCCAGCAGCCTAGCGGGAGCGGCCTACAATGAGCAGTTCTTC.

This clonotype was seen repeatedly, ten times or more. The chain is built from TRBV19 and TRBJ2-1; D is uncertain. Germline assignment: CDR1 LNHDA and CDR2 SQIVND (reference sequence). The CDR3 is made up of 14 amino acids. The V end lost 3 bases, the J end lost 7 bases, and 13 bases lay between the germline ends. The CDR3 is CASSMGFKRNEQFF. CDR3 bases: TGTGCCAGTAGTATGGGCTTCAAAAGGAATGAGCAGTTCTTC.

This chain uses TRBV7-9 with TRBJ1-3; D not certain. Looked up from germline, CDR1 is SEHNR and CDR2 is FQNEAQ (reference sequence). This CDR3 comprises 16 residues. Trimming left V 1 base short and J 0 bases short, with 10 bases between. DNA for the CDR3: TGTGCCAGCAGCTTAGAGGCAACGTACTCTGGAAACACCATATATTTT. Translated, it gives CASSLEATYSGNTIYF.

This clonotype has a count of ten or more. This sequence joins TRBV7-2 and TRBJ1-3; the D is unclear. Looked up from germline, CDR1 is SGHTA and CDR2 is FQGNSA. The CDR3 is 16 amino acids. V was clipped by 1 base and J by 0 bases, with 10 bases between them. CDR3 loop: CASSLGRSRSGNTIYF. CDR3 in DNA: TGTGCCAGCAGCTTAGGCCGGAGTCGCTCTGGAAACACCATATATTTT.

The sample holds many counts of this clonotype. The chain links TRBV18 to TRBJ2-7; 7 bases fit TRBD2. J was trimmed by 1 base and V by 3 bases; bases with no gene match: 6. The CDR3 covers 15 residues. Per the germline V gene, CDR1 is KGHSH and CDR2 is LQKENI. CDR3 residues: CASSPGPAGSYEQYF. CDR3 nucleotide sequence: TGTGCCAGCTCACCCGGTCCAGCGGGATCCTACGAGCAGTACTTC.

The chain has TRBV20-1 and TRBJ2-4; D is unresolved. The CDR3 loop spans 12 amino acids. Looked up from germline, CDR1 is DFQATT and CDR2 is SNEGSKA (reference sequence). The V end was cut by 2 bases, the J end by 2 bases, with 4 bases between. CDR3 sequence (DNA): TGCAGTGCTAGAAGGACCAAAAACATTCAGTACTTC. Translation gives CSARRTKNIQYF.